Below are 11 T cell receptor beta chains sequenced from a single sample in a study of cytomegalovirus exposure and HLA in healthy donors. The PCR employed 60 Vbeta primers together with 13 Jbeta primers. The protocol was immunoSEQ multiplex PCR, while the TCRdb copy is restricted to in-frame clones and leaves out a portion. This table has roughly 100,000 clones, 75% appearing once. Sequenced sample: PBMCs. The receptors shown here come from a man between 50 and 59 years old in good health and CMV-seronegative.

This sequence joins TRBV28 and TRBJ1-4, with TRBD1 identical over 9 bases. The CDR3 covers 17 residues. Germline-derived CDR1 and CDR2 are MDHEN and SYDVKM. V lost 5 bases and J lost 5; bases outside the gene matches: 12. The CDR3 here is CASSPGQGWEENEKLFF. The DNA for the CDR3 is TGTGCCAGCAGTCCGGGACAGGGCTGGGAGGAGAATGAAAAACTGTTTTTT. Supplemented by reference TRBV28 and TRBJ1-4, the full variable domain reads DVKVTQSSRYLVKRTGEKVFLECVQDMDHENMFWYRQDPGLGLRLIYFSYDVKMKEKGDIPEGYSVSREKKERFSLILESASTNQTSMYLCASSPGQGWEENEKLFFGSGTQLSVL.

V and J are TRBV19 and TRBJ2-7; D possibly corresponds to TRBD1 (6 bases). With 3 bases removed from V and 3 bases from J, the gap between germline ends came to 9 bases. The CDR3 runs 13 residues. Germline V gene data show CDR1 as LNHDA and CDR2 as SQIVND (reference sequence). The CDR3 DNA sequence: TGTGCCAGTAGTATGACAGGAAACTACGAGCAGTACTTC. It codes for CASSMTGNYEQYF. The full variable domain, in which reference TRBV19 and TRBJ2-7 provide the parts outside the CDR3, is DGGITQSPKYLFRKEGQNVTLSCEQNLNHDAMYWYRQDPGQGLRLIYYSQIVNDFQKGDIAEGYSVSREKKESFPLTVTSAQKNPTAFYLCASSMTGNYEQYFGPGTRLTVT.

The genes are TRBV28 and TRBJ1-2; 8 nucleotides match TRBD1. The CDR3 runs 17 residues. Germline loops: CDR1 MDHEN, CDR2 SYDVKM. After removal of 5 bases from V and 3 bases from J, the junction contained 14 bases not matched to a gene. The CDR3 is CASSTPIRGRKDYGYTF. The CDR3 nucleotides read TGTGCCAGCAGTACCCCGATCAGGGGGCGCAAGGACTATGGCTACACCTTC.

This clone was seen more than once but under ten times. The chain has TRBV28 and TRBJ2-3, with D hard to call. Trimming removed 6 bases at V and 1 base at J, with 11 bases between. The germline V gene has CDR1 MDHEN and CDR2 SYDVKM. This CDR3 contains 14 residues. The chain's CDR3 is CASSPATGTDTQYF. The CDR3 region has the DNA TGTGCCAGCAGCCCCGCCACGGGCACAGATACGCAGTATTTT.

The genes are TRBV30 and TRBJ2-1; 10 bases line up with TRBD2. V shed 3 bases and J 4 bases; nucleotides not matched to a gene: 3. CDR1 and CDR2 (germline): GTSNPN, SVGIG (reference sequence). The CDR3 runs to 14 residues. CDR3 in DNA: TGTGCCTGGAGAGGGACTAGCGAGTACAATGAGCAGTTCTTC. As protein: CAWRGTSEYNEQFF.

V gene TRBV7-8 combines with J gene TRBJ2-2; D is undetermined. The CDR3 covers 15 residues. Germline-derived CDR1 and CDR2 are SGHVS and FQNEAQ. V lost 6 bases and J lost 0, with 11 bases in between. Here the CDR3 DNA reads TGTGCCAGCAGTTCCTTACGGGCGAACACCGGGGAGCTGTTTTTT. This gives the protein CASSSLRANTGELFF.

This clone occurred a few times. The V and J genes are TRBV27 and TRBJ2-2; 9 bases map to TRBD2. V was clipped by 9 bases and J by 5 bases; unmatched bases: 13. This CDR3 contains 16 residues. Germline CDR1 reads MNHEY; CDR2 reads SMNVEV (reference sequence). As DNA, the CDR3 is TGTGCCAGTACAACACCAGGACTAGCGCTTACCGGGGAGCTGTTTTTT. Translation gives CASTTPGLALTGELFF.

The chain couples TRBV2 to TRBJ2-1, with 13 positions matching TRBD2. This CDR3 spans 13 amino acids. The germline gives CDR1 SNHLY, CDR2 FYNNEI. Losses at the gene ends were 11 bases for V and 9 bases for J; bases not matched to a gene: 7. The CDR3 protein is CARRLAGGGEQFF. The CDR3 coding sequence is TGTGCCCGAAGACTAGCGGGAGGAGGTGAGCAGTTCTTC.

Here the CDR3 reads CASSRLVIAGFNEQFF. The CDR3 DNA sequence: TGTGCCAGCAGCCGCCTGGTTATAGCGGGATTCAATGAGCAGTTCTTC. V and J are TRBV14 and TRBJ2-1; 8 bases align to TRBD2. This CDR3 contains 16 residues. Germline lookup yields CDR1 SGHDN and CDR2 FVKESK. Losses at the gene ends were 4 bases for V and 6 bases for J; bases not matched to a gene: 11.

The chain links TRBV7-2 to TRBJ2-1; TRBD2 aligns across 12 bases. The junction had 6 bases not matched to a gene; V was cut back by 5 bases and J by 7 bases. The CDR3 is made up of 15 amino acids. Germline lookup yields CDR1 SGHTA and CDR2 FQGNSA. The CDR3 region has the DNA TGTGCCAGCAGCGATCTAGGGACTAGCGGGAATGAGCAGTTCTTC. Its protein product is CASSDLGTSGNEQFF.

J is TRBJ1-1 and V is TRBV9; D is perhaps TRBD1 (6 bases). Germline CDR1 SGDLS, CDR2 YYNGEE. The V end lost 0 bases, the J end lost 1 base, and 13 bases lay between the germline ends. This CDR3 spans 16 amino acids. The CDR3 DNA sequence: TGTGCCAGCAGCGTAGGGCGAGGACAGTCGAACACTGAAGCTTTCTTT. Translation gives CASSVGRGQSNTEAFF. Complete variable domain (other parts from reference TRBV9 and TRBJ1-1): DSGVTQTPKHLITATGQRVTLRCSPRSGDLSVYWYQQSLDQGLQFLIQYYNGEERAKGNILERFSAQQFPDLHSELNLSSLELGDSALYFCASSVGRGQSNTEAFFGQGTRLTVV.